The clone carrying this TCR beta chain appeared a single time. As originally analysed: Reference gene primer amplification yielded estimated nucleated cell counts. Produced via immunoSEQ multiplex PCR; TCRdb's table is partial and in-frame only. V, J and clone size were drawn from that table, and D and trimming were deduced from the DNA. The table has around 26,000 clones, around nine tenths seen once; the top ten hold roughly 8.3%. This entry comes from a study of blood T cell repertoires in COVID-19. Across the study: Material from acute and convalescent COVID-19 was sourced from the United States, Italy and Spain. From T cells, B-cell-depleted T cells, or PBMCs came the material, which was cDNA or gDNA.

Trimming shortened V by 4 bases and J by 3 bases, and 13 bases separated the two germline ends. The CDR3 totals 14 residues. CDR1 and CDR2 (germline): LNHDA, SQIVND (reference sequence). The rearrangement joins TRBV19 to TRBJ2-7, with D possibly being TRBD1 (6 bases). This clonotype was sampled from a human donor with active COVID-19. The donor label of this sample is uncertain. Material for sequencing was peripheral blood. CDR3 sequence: CASSNSDRIYEQYF. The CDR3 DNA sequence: TGTGCCAGTAGTAACAGCGACAGGATCTACGAGCAGTACTTC.